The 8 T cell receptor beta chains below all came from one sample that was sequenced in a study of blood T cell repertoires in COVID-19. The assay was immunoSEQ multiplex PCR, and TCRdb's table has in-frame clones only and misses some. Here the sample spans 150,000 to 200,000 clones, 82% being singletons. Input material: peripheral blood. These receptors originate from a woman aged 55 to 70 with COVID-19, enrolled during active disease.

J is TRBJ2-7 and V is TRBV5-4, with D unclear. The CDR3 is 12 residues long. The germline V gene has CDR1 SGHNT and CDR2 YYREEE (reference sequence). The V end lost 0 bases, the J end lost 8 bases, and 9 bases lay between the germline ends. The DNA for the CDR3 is TGTGCCAGCAGCTTGGGGCAGCGCCAGCAGTACTTC. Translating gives CASSLGQRQQYF.

The CDR3 protein is CASSQEWTGNTEAFF. CDR3 nucleotides: TGTGCCAGCAGCCAAGAGTGGACAGGGAACACTGAAGCTTTCTTT. The chain links TRBV4-2 to TRBJ1-1, with 7 bases aligning to TRBD1. Trimming cost V 0 bases and J 1 base; bases outside gene matches: 2. The CDR3 sequence is 15 residues long. Germline CDR1 is LGHNA and CDR2 is YNFKEQ.

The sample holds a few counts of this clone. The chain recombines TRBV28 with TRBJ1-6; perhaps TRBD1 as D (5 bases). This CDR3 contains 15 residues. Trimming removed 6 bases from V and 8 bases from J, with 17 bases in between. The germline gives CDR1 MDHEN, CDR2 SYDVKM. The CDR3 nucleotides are TGTGCCAGCAGCCCAGGGCCCGGAACAGATTCACCCCTCCACTTT. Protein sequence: CASSPGPGTDSPLHF.

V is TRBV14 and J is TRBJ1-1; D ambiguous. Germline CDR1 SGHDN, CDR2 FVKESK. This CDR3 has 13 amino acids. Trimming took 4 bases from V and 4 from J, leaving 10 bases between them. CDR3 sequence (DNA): TGTGCCAGCAGCCTGGACTGGGGCACTGAAGCTTTCTTT. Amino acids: CASSLDWGTEAFF.

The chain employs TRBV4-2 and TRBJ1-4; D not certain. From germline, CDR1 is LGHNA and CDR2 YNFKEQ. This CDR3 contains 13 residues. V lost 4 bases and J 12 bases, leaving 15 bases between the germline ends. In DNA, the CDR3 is TGTGCCAGCAGCCCCTCTTTGAGGGCGGAACTGTTTTTT. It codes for CASSPSLRAELFF.

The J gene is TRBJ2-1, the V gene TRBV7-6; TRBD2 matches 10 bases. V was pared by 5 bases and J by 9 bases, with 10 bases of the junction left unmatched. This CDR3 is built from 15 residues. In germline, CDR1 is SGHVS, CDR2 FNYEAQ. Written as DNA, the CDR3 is TGTGCCAGCAGCGAAGCCGGGACTAGCGCGGCTGAGCAGTTCTTC. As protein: CASSEAGTSAAEQFF.

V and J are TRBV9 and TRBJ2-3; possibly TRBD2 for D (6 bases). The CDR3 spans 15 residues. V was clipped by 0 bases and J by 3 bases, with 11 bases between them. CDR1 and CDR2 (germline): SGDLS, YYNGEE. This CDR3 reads CASSVVTGETDTQYF. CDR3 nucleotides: TGTGCCAGCAGCGTAGTAACGGGAGAGACAGATACGCAGTATTTT.

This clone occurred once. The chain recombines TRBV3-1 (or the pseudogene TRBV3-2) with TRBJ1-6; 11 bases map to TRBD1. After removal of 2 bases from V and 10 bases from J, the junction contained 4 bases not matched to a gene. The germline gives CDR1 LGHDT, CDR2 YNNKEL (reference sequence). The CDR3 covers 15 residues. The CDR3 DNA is TGTGCCAGCAGCCAACCGGACAGGGGGCTATCACCCCTCCACTTT. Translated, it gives CASSQPDRGLSPLHF.